This TCR beta chain came from a study of OX40 agonist ivuxolimab in advanced cancers. Regarding the study as a whole: Relatively little clonal expansion, among the lowest observed, appeared in partial responders at 0.1-3.0 mg/kg. Relative to CD4+, CD8+ T cells held more expanded clones on average. Researchers did not determine the expanded peripheral T cells' antigen specificity. In the 0.1 to 3.0 mg/kg range, CD4+ and CD8+ blood T cells had expanded clonally by week 6.

Comment on this clone: Its antigen is not known.

CDR1 is PRHDT and CDR2 is FYEKMQ in the germline V gene (reference sequence). J was trimmed by 0 bases and V by 5 bases; bases with no gene match: 7. CDR3 length: 16 residues. Clones were sequenced by immunoSEQ multiplex PCR, and TCRdb holds only the in-frame ones, with some missing. The sample includes about 7,800 clones, just under 75% of them seen just once. The sequencing here drew on CD4+ or CD8+ T cells sorted from blood, taken in a trial of the OX40 agonist ivuxolimab. The chain uses TRBV13 and TRBJ2-5; 9 bases fit TRBD2. This clonotype was sampled from an adult with an advanced solid tumor such as melanoma, head and neck, liver or kidney cancer. In nucleotides, the CDR3 is TGTGCCAGCAGCCCCCCAAGACTAGCGGACCAAGAGACCCAGTACTTC. Protein: CASSPPRLADQETQYF.